A selection of T cell receptor beta chains follows, all from one sample in a study of control samples from healthy donors and cancer patients. The method was immunoSEQ multiplex PCR; TCRdb's version includes in-frame clones alone and lacks a portion of them. The repertoire holds about 98,000 clones, 79% seen once, with under 12% in the top ten. Sequencing was performed on blood. The receptors here all came from a woman aged 25 to 39 in good health. The CDR3 runs from the conserved cysteine through the conserved F or W. A D gene is named only where the DNA matches it firmly. Not all rows give a size; the values are once, few, many and, for expanded clones, a class.

V gene,clone size,D gene,J gene,CDR3 protein,CDR3 DNA
TRBV5-4,.,.,TRBJ1-1,CASSLLAQENTEAFF,TGTGCCAGCAGCTTGCTGGCACAGGAGAACACTGAAGCTTTCTTT
TRBV6-6,few,.,TRBJ1-2,CASSSDFLEGYTF,TGTGCCAGCAGTTCCGACTTTTTGGAAGGCTACACCTTC
TRBV19,.,.,TRBJ1-5,CASSIDHRQAVNQPQHF,TGTGCCAGTAGTATAGACCACCGCCAGGCAGTCAATCAGCCCCAGCATTTT
TRBV15,.,TRBD2,TRBJ2-7,CATSTNPGGGYEQYF,TGTGCCACCAGCACCAACCCGGGGGGAGGATACGAGCAGTACTTC
TRBV4-3,.,TRBD1,TRBJ1-5,CASSQGTGWYQPQHF,TGCGCCAGCAGCCAAGGGACAGGGTGGTATCAGCCCCAGCATTTT
TRBV6-6,.,.,TRBJ2-2,CASIGRNTGELFF,TGTGCCAGCATCGGCAGGAACACCGGGGAGCTGTTTTTT
TRBV5-1,.,.,TRBJ1-3,CASSRTEPSSGNTIYF,TGCGCCAGCAGCAGGACCGAGCCTTCCTCTGGAAACACCATATATTTT
TRBV18,.,.,TRBJ1-1,CASSSAPVAGANTEAFF,TGTGCCAGCTCATCAGCGCCCGTGGCAGGGGCGAACACTGAAGCTTTCTTT
TRBV6-2/TRBV6-3,.,TRBD1,TRBJ1-5,CASSYGTGNQPQHF,TGTGCCAGCAGTTACGGGACAGGGAATCAGCCCCAGCATTTT
TRBV7-6,.,.,TRBJ2-7,CASSSFSRAGPKHEQYF,TGTGCCAGCAGCTCCTTCTCCAGGGCAGGGCCAAAACACGAGCAGTACTTC
TRBV19,.,TRBD2,TRBJ2-1,CASSIRRGGAYNEQFF,TGTGCCAGTAGTATAAGGCGGGGGGGTGCTTACAATGAGCAGTTCTTC
TRBV6-6,.,.,TRBJ2-3,CASSPPVRTTGTDTQYF,TGTGCCAGCAGTCCCCCCGTTCGGACAACTGGCACAGATACGCAGTATTTT
TRBV19,few,.,TRBJ1-2,CASSIQGGGYTF,TGTGCCAGTAGTATTCAGGGAGGTGGCTACACCTTC
TRBV9,.,.,TRBJ2-2,CASGLPRGLNTGELFF,TGTGCCAGCGGACTCCCCAGGGGCCTTAACACCGGGGAGCTGTTTTTT
TRBV5-5,.,.,TRBJ1-5,CASSKTVSNQPQHF,TGTGCCAGCAGCAAGACAGTTAGCAATCAGCCCCAGCATTTT
TRBV19,few,.,TRBJ1-5,CASSIGGNNQPQHF,TGTGCCAGTAGTATAGGGGGGAACAATCAGCCCCAGCATTTT
TRBV24-1,.,.,TRBJ2-3,CATSDPGDPRADTQYF,TGTGCCACCAGTGATCCAGGGGACCCCAGGGCAGATACGCAGTATTTT
TRBV30,.,TRBD1,TRBJ2-7,CAWGTHGPTGGIHEQYF,TGTGCCTGGGGCACACATGGCCCGACAGGGGGAATCCACGAGCAGTACTTC
TRBV30,.,.,TRBJ2-2,CAWTQGPGELFF,TGTGCCTGGACCCAGGGCCCCGGGGAGCTGTTTTTT
TRBV14,once,TRBD2,TRBJ2-3,CASSLLAGVYTDTQYF,TGTGCCAGCAGCCTACTAGCGGGGGTATACACAGATACGCAGTATTTT
TRBV2,.,.,TRBJ2-3,CASSVFGQTDTQYF,TGTGCCAGCAGTGTATTCGGGCAGACAGATACGCAGTATTTT
TRBV11-2,few,TRBD1,TRBJ1-1,CASIYGQEAFF,TGTGCCAGCATCTATGGACAGGAGGCTTTCTTT
TRBV7-8,.,.,TRBJ2-5,CASSLAGGGTQYF,TGTGCCAGCAGCTTAGCAGGGGGGGGGACCCAGTACTTC
TRBV6-5,.,.,TRBJ1-1,CASSYALNTEAFF,TGTGCCAGCTCGTACGCTCTGAACACTGAAGCTTTCTTT
TRBV12-3/TRBV12-4,.,.,TRBJ2-1,CASRRLSEQFF,TGTGCCAGCAGACGCCTTTCAGAGCAGTTCTTC
TRBV6-4,.,.,TRBJ2-3,CASSDYDTQYF,TGTGCCAGCAGTGACTACGATACGCAGTATTTT
TRBV4-1,.,.,TRBJ2-7,CASSRGDGTADNEQYF,TGCGCCAGCAGCCGGGGGGACGGGACAGCCGACAACGAGCAGTACTTC
TRBV19,.,.,TRBJ1-1,CASNVGPTAFF,TGTGCCAGTAATGTGGGTCCTACAGCTTTCTTT
TRBV7-2,many,.,TRBJ2-3,CASSRSTDTQYF,TGTGCCAGCAGCCGGAGCACAGATACGCAGTATTTT
TRBV4-3,.,TRBD1,TRBJ2-7,CARPGQLYYEQYF,TGCGCCAGACCGGGACAGCTATACTACGAGCAGTACTTC
TRBV7-9,.,.,TRBJ2-6,CASSFPPRRGSGANVLTF,TGTGCCAGCAGCTTCCCACCCCGGCGGGGTTCTGGGGCCAACGTCCTGACTTTC
TRBV7-6,many,TRBD1,TRBJ1-2,CASSAATGASDGYTF,TGTGCCAGCAGCGCGGCGACAGGGGCCAGTGATGGCTACACCTTC
TRBV10-2,.,TRBD1,TRBJ1-4,CAILPGGTAREWGKLFF,TGCGCCATCTTACCCGGTGGGACAGCCCGAGAGTGGGGAAAACTGTTTTTT
TRBV5-6,.,.,TRBJ1-3,CASSLAGTGGNTIYF,TGTGCCAGCAGCTTGGCCGGGACCGGTGGAAACACCATATATTTT
TRBV7-3,.,.,TRBJ2-3,CASSSAVGGGDTQYF,TGTGCCAGCAGCTCAGCCGTCGGAGGGGGAGATACGCAGTATTTT
TRBV6-5,once,.,TRBJ1-5,CASRATENSNQPQHF,TGTGCCAGCAGAGCAACAGAAAATAGCAATCAGCCCCAGCATTTT
TRBV7-8,.,TRBD2,TRBJ2-5,CASSSSVGLFQETQYF,TGTGCCAGCAGCTCCTCAGTGGGACTATTCCAAGAGACCCAGTACTTC
TRBV19,.,.,TRBJ2-2,CASSILGGLAGELFF,TGTGCCAGTAGTATATTAGGGGGGCTGGCCGGGGAGCTGTTTTTT
TRBV5-1,.,.,TRBJ1-2,CASSSGRDRDSGYTF,TGCGCCAGCAGCTCGGGGCGGGACCGAGACAGTGGCTACACCTTC
TRBV6-5,few,TRBD1,TRBJ1-1,CASSYRIRGRNTEAFF,TGTGCCAGCAGTTACCGAATCAGGGGGCGGAACACTGAAGCTTTCTTT
TRBV7-6,.,TRBD2,TRBJ2-3,CASSLRGGAGGPGDTQYF,TGTGCCAGCAGCTTGAGAGGCGGAGCGGGGGGGCCGGGAGATACGCAGTATTTT
TRBV19,few,.,TRBJ2-6,CASSRIGGPSGANVLTF,TGTGCCAGTAGTAGAATAGGGGGGCCCTCTGGGGCCAACGTCCTGACTTTC
TRBV7-9,.,.,TRBJ1-1,CASSATGGPNTEAFF,TGTGCCAGCAGCGCGACAGGTGGGCCGAACACTGAAGCTTTCTTT
TRBV7-2,.,TRBD1,TRBJ2-1,CASSPRTGFYNEQFF,TGTGCCAGCAGCCCCCGGACAGGATTTTACAATGAGCAGTTCTTC
TRBV2,.,TRBD1,TRBJ1-1,CAGTGGDEMNTEAFF,TGTGCCGGGACAGGGGGCGATGAAATGAACACTGAAGCTTTCTTT
TRBV10-1,.,.,TRBJ1-1,CASRASGANTEAFF,TGCGCCAGCAGGGCGTCGGGGGCGAACACTGAAGCTTTCTTT
TRBV7-7,.,.,TRBJ1-6,CASSLVWDVGWGSYNSPLHF,TGTGCTAGCAGCTTAGTGTGGGACGTGGGATGGGGGTCCTATAATTCACCCCTCCACTTT
TRBV12-5,few,.,TRBJ1-1,CASGLGQRNTEAFF,TGTGCTAGTGGTTTGGGGCAAAGGAACACTGAAGCTTTCTTT
TRBV15,.,TRBD2,TRBJ2-5,CATSRDRGTSGTQYF,TGTGCCACCAGCAGAGATCGGGGGACTAGCGGGACCCAGTACTTC
TRBV27,.,.,TRBJ1-3,CASSLSTGSGNTIYF,TGTGCCAGCAGTTTATCAACAGGGAGTGGAAACACCATATATTTT
TRBV5-4,few,.,TRBJ1-2,CASHTMTNYGYTF,TGTGCCAGCCACACGATGACTAACTATGGCTACACCTTC
TRBV7-2,.,.,TRBJ2-1,CASSGAGASSYNEQFF,TGTGCCAGCAGCGGCGCGGGGGCCAGCTCCTACAATGAGCAGTTCTTC
TRBV7-7,few,.,TRBJ2-2,CASSLRSDGGELFF,TGTGCTAGCAGCTTAAGAAGTGACGGCGGGGAGCTGTTTTTT
TRBV7-9,.,TRBD1,TRBJ2-5,CASSLATATGNQVTQYF,TGTGCCAGCAGCTTAGCGACCGCGACAGGGAATCAAGTCACCCAGTACTTC